The 15 T cell receptor beta chains given below trace back to one sample, sequenced in a study of blood T cell repertoires in COVID-19. Profiled with immunoSEQ multiplex PCR; TCRdb holds only in-frame clones, not every one. The sample has 110,000 to 150,000 clones, about 84% seen once; the top ten hold less than 5.5%. The sample comprised peripheral blood. The receptors were sampled from a woman aged 45-60 years with acute or convalescent COVID-19.

V and J are TRBV27 and TRBJ2-1; 8 positions agree with TRBD1. This CDR3 is 15 amino acids long. Trimming cost V 3 bases and J 8 bases; bases outside gene matches: 9. The germline gives CDR1 MNHEY, CDR2 SMNVEV (reference sequence). The CDR3 DNA sequence: TGTGCCAGCAGTTTCAGTCCAGGGGGCAACGATGAGCAGTTCTTC. As protein: CASSFSPGGNDEQFF.

V and J are TRBV18 and TRBJ2-3; D remains unclear. Trimming took off 4 bases at V and 5 bases at J, with 13 bases between the two ends. Germline CDR1 reads KGHSH; CDR2 reads LQKENI. The CDR3 is 14 amino acids. The CDR3 DNA sequence: TGTGCCAGCTCACAGTCCAGATCGCAAGATACGCAGTATTTT. Protein: CASSQSRSQDTQYF.

The rearrangement joins TRBV15 to TRBJ1-5, with TRBD1 identical over 7 bases. The CDR3 runs 15 residues. CDR1 LNHNV and CDR2 YYDKDF come from the germline V gene (reference sequence). J lost 5 bases, V lost 3 bases, and 7 bases had no gene match. For the CDR3, the DNA is TGTGCCACCAGCAGGGGTACAGGGGCCTATCAGCCCCAGCATTTT. Encoded protein: CATSRGTGAYQPQHF.

V is TRBV30 and J is TRBJ2-3, with D possibly being TRBD1 (6 bases). Germline CDR1 is GTSNPN and CDR2 is SVGIG (reference sequence). The CDR3 is 15 amino acids. V lost 5 bases, J lost 0 bases, and 15 bases lay in between. The CDR3 spells CAWGDTHASTDTQYF. The CDR3 DNA is TGTGCCTGGGGGGACACACACGCGAGCACAGATACGCAGTATTTT.

The chain combines TRBV28 with TRBJ1-2; 7 nucleotides match TRBD1. V trimming: 7 bases; J trimming: 5 bases; junction bases outside the gene matches: 10. The CDR3 contains 14 residues. Germline CDR1 and CDR2: MDHEN and SYDVKM. DNA of the CDR3: TGTGCCAGCACCCCCGGGACAGAAGTATATGGCTACACCTTC. Its translation is CASTPGTEVYGYTF.

This clone was detected once. The chain links TRBV7-3 to TRBJ2-1; 12 nucleotides match TRBD2. This CDR3 has 16 amino acids. Looked up from germline, CDR1 is SGHTA and CDR2 is FQGTGA. Trimming took 5 bases from V and 0 from J; bases not matched to a gene: 2. CDR3 sequence reads: CASSPSGGASYNEQFF. The CDR3 DNA sequence: TGTGCCAGCAGCCCTAGCGGGGGGGCCTCCTACAATGAGCAGTTCTTC.

This clone came up a few times. The chain is built from TRBV5-1 and TRBJ2-1, with 10 bases aligning to TRBD1. The CDR3 has 15 residues. V shed 0 bases and J 8 bases; nucleotides not matched to a gene: 5. Germline-derived CDR1 and CDR2 are SGHRS and YFSETQ. CDR3 sequence (DNA): TGCGCCAGCAGCTTGGGGGACAGGGGCGTCGATGAGCAGTTCTTC. It is translated as CASSLGDRGVDEQFF.

The V call is TRBV30, the J call TRBJ1-2; 7 bases line up with TRBD1. V gave up 3 bases and J gave up 4 bases; unmatched junction bases: 5. The CDR3 loop spans 13 amino acids. From germline, CDR1 is GTSNPN and CDR2 SVGIG (reference sequence). CDR3 amino acids: CAWRDRLPYGYTF. In DNA, the CDR3 is TGTGCCTGGAGGGACAGGTTACCCTATGGCTACACCTTC.

The V gene is TRBV19, the J gene TRBJ2-1; 7 nucleotides match TRBD2. V was clipped by 0 bases and J by 4 bases; unmatched bases: 6. This CDR3 is built from 16 residues. Germline CDR1 and CDR2: LNHDA and SQIVND (reference sequence). CDR3 DNA sequence: TGTGCCAGTAGTATAGATTACAGCGGGGTTTACAATGAGCAGTTCTTC. Amino acid sequence: CASSIDYSGVYNEQFF.

This chain connects TRBV6-2 or TRBV6-3 to TRBJ2-5; D is unresolved. The germline gives CDR1 MNHEY, CDR2 SVGEGT. V was clipped by 4 bases and J by 4 bases, with 10 bases between them. There are 13 residues in the CDR3. CDR3 nucleotide sequence: TGTGCCAGCAGTTTCAAGGAGATAGAGACCCAGTACTTC. This sequence encodes CASSFKEIETQYF.

This chain uses TRBV29-1 with TRBJ1-2, with D perhaps matching TRBD1 (6 bases). The CDR3 contains 11 residues. Germline-derived CDR1 and CDR2 are SQVTM and ANQGSEA. The V end was cut by 7 bases, the J end by 6 bases, with 12 bases between. In nucleotides, the CDR3 is TGCAGCGGGACAGATGGAAATGGCTACACCTTC. Encoded protein: CSGTDGNGYTF.

This chain uses TRBV4-3 with TRBJ2-3; weak D call: TRBD2 (6 bases). The CDR3 sequence is 17 residues long. Between the trimmed V and J ends, which lost 0 bases and 2 bases, there was a span of 15 bases. CDR1 LGHNA and CDR2 YSLEER come from the germline V gene. This CDR3 reads CASSQDNIGGTTDTQYF. The CDR3 DNA reads as TGCGCCAGCAGCCAAGATAATATCGGGGGAACCACAGATACGCAGTATTTT.

Written as DNA, the CDR3 is TGTGCCAGCAGCAGACAGGGTAGGGCAGATACGCAGTATTTT. It yields the protein CASSRQGRADTQYF. The chain recombines TRBV21-1 with TRBJ2-3; TRBD1, as called in the table, went unchecked against the DNA. TRBV21-1 is a documented pseudogene. The CDR3 has 14 residues.

This clone was observed once. The chain is built from TRBV5-1 and TRBJ1-2; 7 positions agree with TRBD1. Germline values: CDR1 SGHRS, CDR2 YFSETQ. J lost 6 bases, V lost 4 bases, and 9 bases had no gene match. This CDR3 contains 14 residues. This CDR3 reads CASSVLTGADGYTF. The DNA of the CDR3 is TGCGCCAGCAGCGTCTTAACAGGGGCAGATGGCTACACCTTC.

DNA for the CDR3: TGTGCCAGCAGAGCGGGGAAAGAGACCCAGTACTTC. Translating it yields CASRAGKETQYF. The chain links TRBV5-6 to TRBJ2-5; 7 bases are a match to TRBD2. The CDR3 loop spans 12 amino acids. The germline CDR1 and CDR2 sequences are SGHDT and YYEEEE. The ends lost 5 bases at V and 3 bases at J; junction bases unmatched: 1.